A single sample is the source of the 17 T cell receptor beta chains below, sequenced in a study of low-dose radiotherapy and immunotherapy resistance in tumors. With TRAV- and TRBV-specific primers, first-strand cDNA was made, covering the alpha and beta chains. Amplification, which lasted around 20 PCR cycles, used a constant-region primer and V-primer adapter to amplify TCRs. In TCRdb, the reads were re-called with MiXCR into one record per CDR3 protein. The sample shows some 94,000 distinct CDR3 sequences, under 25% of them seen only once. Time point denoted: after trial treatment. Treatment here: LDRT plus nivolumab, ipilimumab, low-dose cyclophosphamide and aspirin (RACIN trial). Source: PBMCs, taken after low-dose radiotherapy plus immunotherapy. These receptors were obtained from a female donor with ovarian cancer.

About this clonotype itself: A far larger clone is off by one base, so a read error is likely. As DNA, the CDR3 is TGTGCCAGCTCCTACGATGGGAATGAGCAGTACTTC. Residues: CASSYDGNEQYF. The genes are TRBV18 and TRBJ2-7; D gene ambiguous. V was shortened by 6 bases and J by 7 bases, with 13 bases between the two germline ends. Per germline, CDR1 KGHSH and CDR2 LQKENI. This CDR3 has 12 residues.

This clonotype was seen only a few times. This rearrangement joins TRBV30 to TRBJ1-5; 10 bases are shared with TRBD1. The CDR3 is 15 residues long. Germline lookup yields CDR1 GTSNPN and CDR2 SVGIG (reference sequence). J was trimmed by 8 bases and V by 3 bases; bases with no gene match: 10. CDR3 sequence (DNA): TGTGCCTGGAGCGAAAAAGACAGGGGGCCCAAGCCCCAGCATTTT. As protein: CAWSEKDRGPKPQHF. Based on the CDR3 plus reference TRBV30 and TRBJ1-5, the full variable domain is SQTIHQWPATLVQPVGSPLSLECTVEGTSNPNLYWYRQAAGRGLQLLFYSVGIGQISSEVPQNLSASRPQDRQFILSSKKLLLSDSGFYLCAWSEKDRGPKPQHFGDGTRLSIL.

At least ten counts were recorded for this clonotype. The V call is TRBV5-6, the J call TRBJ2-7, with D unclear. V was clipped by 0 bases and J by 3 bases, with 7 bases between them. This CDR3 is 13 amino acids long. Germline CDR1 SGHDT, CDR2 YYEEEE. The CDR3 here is CASSLGILYEQYF. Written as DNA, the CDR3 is TGTGCCAGCAGCTTGGGGATCCTCTACGAGCAGTACTTC.

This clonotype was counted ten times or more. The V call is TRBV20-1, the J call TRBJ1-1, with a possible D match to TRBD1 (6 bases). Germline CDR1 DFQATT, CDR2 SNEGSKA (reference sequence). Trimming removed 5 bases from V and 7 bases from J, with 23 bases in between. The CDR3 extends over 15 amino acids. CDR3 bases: TGCAGTGCTTGGGGGGCGCAAGGGGTTTGGGGTGAAGCTTTCTTT. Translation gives CSAWGAQGVWGEAFF.

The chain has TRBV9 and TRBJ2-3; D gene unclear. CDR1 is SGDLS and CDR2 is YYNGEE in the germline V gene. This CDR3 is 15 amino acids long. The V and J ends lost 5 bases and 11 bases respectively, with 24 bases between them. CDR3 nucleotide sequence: TGTGCCAGCAGAGGAGACTTCGGGCTCTCAGTTAGGCAGTATTTT. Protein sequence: CASRGDFGLSVRQYF. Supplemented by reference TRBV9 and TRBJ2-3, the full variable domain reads DSGVTQTPKHLITATGQRVTLRCSPRSGDLSVYWYQQSLDQGLQFLIQYYNGEERAKGNILERFSAQQFPDLHSELNLSSLELGDSALYFCASRGDFGLSVRQYFGPGTRLTVL.

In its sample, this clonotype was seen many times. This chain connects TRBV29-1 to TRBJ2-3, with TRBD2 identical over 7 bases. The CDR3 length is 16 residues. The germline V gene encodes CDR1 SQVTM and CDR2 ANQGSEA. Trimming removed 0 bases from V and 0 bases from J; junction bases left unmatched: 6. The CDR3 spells CSVEEPRGESTDTQYF. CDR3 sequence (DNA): TGCAGCGTTGAAGAACCCCGGGGGGAAAGCACAGATACGCAGTATTTT.

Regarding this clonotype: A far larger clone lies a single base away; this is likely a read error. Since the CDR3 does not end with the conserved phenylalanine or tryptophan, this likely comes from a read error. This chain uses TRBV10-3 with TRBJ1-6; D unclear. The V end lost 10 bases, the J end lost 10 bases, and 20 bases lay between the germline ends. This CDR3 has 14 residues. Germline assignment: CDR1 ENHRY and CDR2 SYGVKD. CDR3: CASSPNRAQSPLHL. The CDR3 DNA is TGTGCCAGCAGCCCCAATCGGGCCCAGTCACCCCTCCACTTG.

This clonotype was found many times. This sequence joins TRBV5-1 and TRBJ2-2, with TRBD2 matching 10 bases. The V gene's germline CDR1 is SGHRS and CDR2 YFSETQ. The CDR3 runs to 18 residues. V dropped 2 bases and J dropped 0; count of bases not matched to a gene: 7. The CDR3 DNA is TGCGCCAGCAGCTTCGCGGGTACTAGCGGGGCGAACACCGGGGAGCTGTTTTTT. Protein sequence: CASSFAGTSGANTGELFF.

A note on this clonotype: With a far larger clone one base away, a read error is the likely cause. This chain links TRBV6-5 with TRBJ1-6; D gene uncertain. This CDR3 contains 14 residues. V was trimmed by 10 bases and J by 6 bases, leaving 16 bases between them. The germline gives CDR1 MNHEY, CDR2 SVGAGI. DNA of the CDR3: TGTGCCACCCAGCGGGAAAGGTTTAATTCACCCCTCCACTTT. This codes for CATQRERFNSPLHF.

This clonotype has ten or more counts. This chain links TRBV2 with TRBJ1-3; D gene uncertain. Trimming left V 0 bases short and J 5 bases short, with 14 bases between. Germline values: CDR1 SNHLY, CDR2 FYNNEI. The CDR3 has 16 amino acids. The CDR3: CASSEARSSRRNTIYF. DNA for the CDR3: TGTGCCAGCAGTGAAGCGAGGAGTTCTCGGAGAAACACCATATATTTT.

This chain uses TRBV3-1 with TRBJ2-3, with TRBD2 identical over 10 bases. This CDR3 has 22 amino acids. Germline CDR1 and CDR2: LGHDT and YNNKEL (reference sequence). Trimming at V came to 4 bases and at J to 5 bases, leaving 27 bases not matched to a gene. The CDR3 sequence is CASSPEGEWLAGAPGRLDTQYF. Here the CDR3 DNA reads TGTGCCAGCAGCCCAGAGGGGGAGTGGCTAGCGGGGGCCCCGGGCCGCCTAGATACGCAGTATTTT.

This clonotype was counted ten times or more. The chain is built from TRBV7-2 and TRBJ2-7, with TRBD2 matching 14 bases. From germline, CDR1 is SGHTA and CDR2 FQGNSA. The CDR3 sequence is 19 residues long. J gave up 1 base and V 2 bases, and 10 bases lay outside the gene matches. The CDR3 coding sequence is TGTGCCAGCAGCTTAAGGTTCTCCGGGACTAGCGGGAGTTCCTACGAGCAGTACTTC. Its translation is CASSLRFSGTSGSSYEQYF.

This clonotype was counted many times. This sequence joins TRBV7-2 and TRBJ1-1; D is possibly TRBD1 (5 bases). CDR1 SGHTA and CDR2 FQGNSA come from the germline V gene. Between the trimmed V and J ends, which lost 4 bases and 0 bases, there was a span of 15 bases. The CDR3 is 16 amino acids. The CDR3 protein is CASSSGAARLNTEAFF. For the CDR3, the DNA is TGTGCCAGCAGCTCCGGGGCTGCCAGATTGAACACTGAAGCTTTCTTT.

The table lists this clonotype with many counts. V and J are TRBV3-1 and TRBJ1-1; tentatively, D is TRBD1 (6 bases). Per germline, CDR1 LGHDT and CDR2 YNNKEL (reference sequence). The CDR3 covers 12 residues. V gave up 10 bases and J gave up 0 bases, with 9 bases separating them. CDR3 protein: CATAGVNTEAFF. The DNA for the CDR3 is TGTGCCACTGCAGGGGTGAACACTGAAGCTTTCTTT. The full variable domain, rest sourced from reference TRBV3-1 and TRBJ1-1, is DTAVSQTPKYLVTQMGNDKSIKCEQNLGHDTMYWYKQDSKKFLKIMFSYNNKELIINETVPNRFSPKSPDKAHLNLHINSLELGDSAVYFCATAGVNTEAFFGQGTRLTVV.

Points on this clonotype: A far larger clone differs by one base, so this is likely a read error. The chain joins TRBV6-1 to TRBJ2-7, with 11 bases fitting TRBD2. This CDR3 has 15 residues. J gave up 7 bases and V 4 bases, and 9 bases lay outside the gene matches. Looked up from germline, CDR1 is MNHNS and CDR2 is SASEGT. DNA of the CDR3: TGTGCCAGCAGTGCGGGACTAGCGGTCTACAATGAGCAGTACTTC. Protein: CASSAGLAVYNEQYF.

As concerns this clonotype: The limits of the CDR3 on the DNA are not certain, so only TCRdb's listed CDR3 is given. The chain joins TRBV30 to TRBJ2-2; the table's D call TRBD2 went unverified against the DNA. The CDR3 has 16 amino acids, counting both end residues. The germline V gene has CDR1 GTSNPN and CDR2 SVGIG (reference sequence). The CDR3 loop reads CAWETASGLTGELFFF.

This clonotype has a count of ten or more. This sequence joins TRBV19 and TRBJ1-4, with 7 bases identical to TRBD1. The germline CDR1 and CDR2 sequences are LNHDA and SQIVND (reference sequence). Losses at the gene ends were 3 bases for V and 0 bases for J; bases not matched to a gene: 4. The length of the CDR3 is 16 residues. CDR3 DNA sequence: TGTGCCAGTAGTATCGGGGACAGCCCAACTAATGAAAAACTGTTTTTT. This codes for CASSIGDSPTNEKLFF.